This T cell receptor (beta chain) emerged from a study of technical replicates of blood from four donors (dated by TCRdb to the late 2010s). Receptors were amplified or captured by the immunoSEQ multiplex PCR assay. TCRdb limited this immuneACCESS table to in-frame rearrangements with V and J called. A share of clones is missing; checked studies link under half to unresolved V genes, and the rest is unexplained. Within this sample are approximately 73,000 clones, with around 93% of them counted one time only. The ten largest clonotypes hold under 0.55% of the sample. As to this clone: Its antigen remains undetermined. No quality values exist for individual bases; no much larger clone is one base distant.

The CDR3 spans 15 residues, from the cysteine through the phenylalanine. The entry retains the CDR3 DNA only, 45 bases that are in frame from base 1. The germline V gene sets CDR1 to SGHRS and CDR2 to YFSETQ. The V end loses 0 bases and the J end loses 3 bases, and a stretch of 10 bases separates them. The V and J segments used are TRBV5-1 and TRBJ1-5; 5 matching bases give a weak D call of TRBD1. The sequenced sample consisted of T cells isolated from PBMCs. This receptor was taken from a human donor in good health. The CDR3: CASSLAGTLNQPQHF. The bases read TGCGCCAGCAGCTTGGCCGGGACTCTCAATCAGCCCCAGCATTTT.